The 32 T cell receptor beta chains given below trace back to one sample, sequenced in a study of T cell responses to AZD1222 COVID-19 vaccine. Libraries were prepared by immunoSEQ multiplex PCR; TCRdb keeps only in-frame clonotypes and omits some of them. The sample consists of about 69,000 clones, about nine tenths of them appearing once. The sequenced sample was peripheral blood, obtained on day 0 of AZD1222 vaccination. These receptors came from an adult in good health.

The rearrangement links TRBV29-1 to TRBJ1-2; D unresolved. With 0 bases removed from V and 8 bases from J, the gap between germline ends came to 10 bases. This CDR3 has 12 residues. Germline CDR1 and CDR2: SQVTM and ANQGSEA. This CDR3 reads CSVEDELSGYTF. CDR3 in DNA: TGCAGCGTTGAAGACGAGTTATCGGGCTACACCTTC.

V is TRBV7-8 and J is TRBJ2-1, with TRBD2 matching over 10 bases. Germline-derived CDR1 and CDR2 are SGHVS and FQNEAQ. The CDR3 is made up of 12 amino acids. The J segment lost 12 bases and the V segment lost 5 bases, leaving 4 bases of the junction unmatched. In DNA, the CDR3 is TGTGCCAGCAGCCTCAGCGGGAGGGCGCAGTTCTTC. Its translation: CASSLSGRAQFF.

The chain joins TRBV27 to TRBJ2-5, with D possibly TRBD2 on 6 matching bases. The V gene's germline CDR1 is MNHEY and CDR2 SMNVEV (reference sequence). The CDR3 is made up of 16 amino acids. The V and J ends lost 0 bases and 4 bases respectively, with 15 bases between them. CDR3 in amino acids: CASSLSRQGGSETQYF. CDR3 in DNA: TGTGCCAGCAGTTTATCGAGGCAGGGAGGTTCAGAGACCCAGTACTTC.

This rearrangement joins TRBV10-2 to TRBJ2-6; D is uncertain. V shed 3 bases and J shed 4 bases, with 4 bases lying between them. The CDR3 consists of 13 residues. CDR1 and CDR2 (germline): WSHSY, SAAADI. CDR3 coding DNA: TGCGCCAGCAGTGATCAGGGGGCCAACGTCCTGACTTTC. It yields the protein CASSDQGANVLTF.

This sequence joins TRBV18 and TRBJ1-5; D gene unclear. Germline V gene data show CDR1 as KGHSH and CDR2 as LQKENI. The V and J ends lost 0 bases and 4 bases respectively, with 10 bases between them. There are 15 residues in the CDR3. CDR3 coding DNA: TGTGCCAGCTCACCACCGACCGGAAATAATCAGCCCCAGCATTTT. It encodes CASSPPTGNNQPQHF.

This clone was detected only a few times. The CDR3: CASSVGYEQYF. DNA of the CDR3: TGTGCCAGCAGCGTAGGTTACGAGCAGTACTTC. V gene TRBV7-8 combines with J gene TRBJ2-7; no clear D. The germline gives CDR1 SGHVS, CDR2 FQNEAQ. V was cut by 5 bases and J by 4 bases, with 6 bases left in between. The CDR3 sequence is 11 residues long.

J is TRBJ1-1 and V is TRBV5-1, with 7 bases that match TRBD1. V was pared by 4 bases and J by 0 bases, with 9 bases of the junction left unmatched. The CDR3 is 16 amino acids. CDR1 SGHRS and CDR2 YFSETQ come from the germline V gene. The CDR3 is CASSDLPTGMNTEAFF. The DNA for the CDR3 is TGCGCCAGCAGCGATCTACCGACAGGGATGAACACTGAAGCTTTCTTT. Filled out from reference TRBV5-1 and TRBJ1-1, the complete variable domain reads KAGVTQTPRYLIKTRGQQVTLSCSPISGHRSVSWYQQTPGQGLQFLFEYFSETQRNKGNFPGRFSGRQFSNSRSEMNVSTLELGDSALYLCASSDLPTGMNTEAFFGQGTRLTVV.

The V and J genes are TRBV7-9 and TRBJ2-3; the D gene is possibly TRBD2 (5 bases). The CDR3 is 14 amino acids. V lost 4 bases to trimming and J lost 2 bases, with 10 bases between them. Germline-derived CDR1 and CDR2 are SEHNR and FQNEAQ (reference sequence). CDR3 bases: TGTGCCAGCAGCTCACTAGGAGACACAGATACGCAGTATTTT. Encoded protein: CASSSLGDTDTQYF.

The chain carries TRBV7-3 and TRBJ1-6; 7 bases are a match to TRBD1. V was pared by 5 bases and J by 4 bases, with 2 bases of the junction left unmatched. CDR3 size: 14 residues. Germline assignment: CDR1 SGHTA and CDR2 FQGTGA. CDR3 residues: CASSAQGYNSPLHF. The DNA for the CDR3 is TGTGCCAGCAGCGCACAGGGGTATAATTCACCCCTCCACTTT.

The chain recombines TRBV5-4 with TRBJ2-5; no clear D gene. The CDR3 runs to 11 residues. Looked up from germline, CDR1 is SGHNT and CDR2 is YYREEE (reference sequence). Trimming removed 2 bases from V and 6 bases from J, with 5 bases in between. The CDR3: CASSFEKTQYF. DNA for the CDR3: TGTGCCAGCAGCTTTGAAAAGACCCAGTACTTC. The complete variable domain, with remaining parts taken from reference TRBV5-4 and TRBJ2-5, reads ETGVTQSPTHLIKTRGQQVTLRCSSQSGHNTVSWYQQALGQGPQFIFQYYREEENGRGNFPPRFSGLQFPNYSSELNVNALELDDSALYLCASSFEKTQYFGPGTRLLVL.

V gene TRBV7-2 combines with J gene TRBJ1-2; perhaps TRBD1 as D (5 bases). Trimming shortened V by 4 bases and J by 8 bases, and 17 bases separated the two germline ends. This CDR3 contains 14 residues. The germline CDR1 and CDR2 sequences are SGHTA and FQGNSA. The CDR3 coding sequence is TGTGCCAGCAGCTCCGAGCCAGGGCTAAAAGGCTACACCTTC. This translates into CASSSEPGLKGYTF.

This clone was observed a single time. V and J are TRBV19 and TRBJ1-4; D unclear. Trimming took 0 bases from V and 8 from J, leaving 7 bases between them. The CDR3 consists of 13 residues. Germline V gene lookup returns CDR1 LNHDA and CDR2 SQIVND (reference sequence). The CDR3 DNA reads TGTGCCAGTAGTATAGATCGAGAAGAAAAACTGTTTTTT. Translation gives CASSIDREEKLFF.

V gene TRBV28 combines with J gene TRBJ2-5, with a weak D call TRBD2 (5 bases). This CDR3 is 14 amino acids long. The V and J ends lost 4 bases and 5 bases respectively, with 14 bases between them. CDR1 is MDHEN and CDR2 is SYDVKM in the germline V gene. The CDR3 DNA reads TGTGCCAGCAGTTCGCAAAAGCTAGCTGAGACCCAGTACTTC. Translating gives CASSSQKLAETQYF.

The rearrangement links TRBV7-2 to TRBJ1-4; TRBD1 aligns across 10 bases. Trimming cost V 5 bases and J 8 bases; bases outside gene matches: 8. Germline CDR1 reads SGHTA; CDR2 reads FQGNSA. CDR3 size: 15 residues. The DNA of the CDR3 is TGTGCCAGCAGCACTCCGGGACAGGGGTTGGAAAAACTGTTTTTT. It codes for CASSTPGQGLEKLFF.

The rearrangement uses TRBV4-2 and TRBJ1-6; tentative D call: TRBD1 (6 bases). Between the trimmed V and J ends, which lost 1 base and 7 bases, there was a span of 14 bases. Germline V gene lookup returns CDR1 LGHNA and CDR2 YNFKEQ. The CDR3 extends over 16 amino acids. The CDR3 is CASSQGLGAENSPLHF. The CDR3 DNA reads as TGTGCCAGCAGCCAAGGGCTGGGGGCAGAGAATTCACCCCTCCACTTT.

The chain joins TRBV30 to TRBJ2-3; the D is unclear. Germline V gives CDR1 GTSNPN, CDR2 SVGIG (reference sequence). The CDR3 is 14 amino acids. Trimming removed 0 bases at V and 3 bases at J, with 10 bases between. The CDR3 reads CAWSVHFRTDTQYF. As DNA, the CDR3 is TGTGCCTGGAGTGTACATTTTCGGACAGATACGCAGTATTTT.

The gene calls are TRBV28 and TRBJ2-1; TRBD2 matches at 10 bases. The germline V gene encodes CDR1 MDHEN and CDR2 SYDVKM. This CDR3 comprises 15 residues. V trimming: 7 bases; J trimming: 3 bases; junction bases outside the gene matches: 6. CDR3 DNA: TGTGCCAGCATCTTCTCTAGCGGGGGCTACAATGAGCAGTTCTTC. This gives the protein CASIFSSGGYNEQFF.

J is TRBJ1-2 and V is TRBV5-1; TRBD1 matches 9 bases. Looked up from germline, CDR1 is SGHRS and CDR2 is YFSETQ. The CDR3 has 15 residues. V gave up 0 bases and J gave up 5 bases; unmatched junction bases: 5. Here the CDR3 reads CASSLDPGQGYGYTF. DNA for the CDR3: TGCGCCAGCAGCTTGGATCCGGGACAGGGTTATGGCTACACCTTC.

This chain joins TRBV3-1 (or the pseudogene TRBV3-2) and TRBJ2-5; 7 bases are a match to TRBD2. This CDR3 comprises 15 residues. In germline, CDR1 is LGHDT, CDR2 YNNKEL (reference sequence). V shed 4 bases, J shed 4 bases, and the junction held 9 bases outside the gene matches. The CDR3 DNA follows: TGTGCCAGCAGCCCCACTCTCAGGGAGGGAGAGACCCAGTACTTC. Its translation: CASSPTLREGETQYF.

The chain recombines TRBV5-5 with TRBJ2-7, with 8 bases that match TRBD1. The CDR3 covers 16 residues. With V trimmed by 6 bases and J by 5 bases, 16 bases remained unmatched. Germline V lookup: CDR1 SGHKS, CDR2 YYEKEE (reference sequence). CDR3 DNA: TGTGCCAGCACCGCAACTGTGAGGACAGGGTTCCACGAGCAGTACTTC. Its protein product is CASTATVRTGFHEQYF.

The J gene is TRBJ2-5, the V gene TRBV5-4; 12 bases map to TRBD2. The germline CDR1 and CDR2 sequences are SGHNT and YYREEE (reference sequence). Trimming at V came to 4 bases and at J to 2 bases, leaving 6 bases not matched to a gene. The CDR3 contains 16 residues. The CDR3 sequence: CASSRPTSGGQETQYF. CDR3 coding DNA: TGTGCCAGCAGCCGCCCGACTAGCGGGGGTCAAGAGACCCAGTACTTC.

This clone has only a few counts. The chain couples TRBV24-1 to TRBJ2-3; 9 bases fit TRBD2. CDR3 length: 16 residues. Germline V gives CDR1 KGHDR, CDR2 SFDVKD. V shed 4 bases, J shed 6 bases, and the junction held 10 bases outside the gene matches. The CDR3, as DNA: TGTGCCACCAGTGACCAACCCGGGACTAGCAGCGATACGCAGTATTTT. Amino acids: CATSDQPGTSSDTQYF.

This chain connects TRBV6-4 to TRBJ2-3; D tentatively reads TRBD1 or TRBD2 (5 bases each). V was cut by 8 bases and J by 0 bases, with 9 bases left in between. The length of the CDR3 is 13 residues. Germline CDR1 MRHNA, CDR2 SNTAGT. CDR3 in DNA: TGTGCCAGCGGTGGGACCAGCACAGATACGCAGTATTTT. As protein: CASGGTSTDTQYF.

The rearrangement uses TRBV5-4 and TRBJ2-3; TRBD1 matches 7 bases. The length of the CDR3 is 15 residues. Trimming at V came to 3 bases and at J to 6 bases, leaving 10 bases not matched to a gene. CDR1 SGHNT and CDR2 YYREEE come from the germline V gene (reference sequence). CDR3 nucleotides: TGTGCCAGCAGCTCCCGGGACAGTTCTTTTGATACGCAGTATTTT. Residues: CASSSRDSSFDTQYF.

The J gene is TRBJ1-2, the V gene TRBV7-9; D gene unclear. Trimming removed 4 bases from V and 0 bases from J, with 6 bases in between. The germline gives CDR1 SEHNR, CDR2 FQNEAQ (reference sequence). The CDR3 has 13 residues. CDR3 DNA: TGTGCCAGCAGCTCACATGCTAACTATGGCTACACCTTC. Translation: CASSSHANYGYTF.

J is TRBJ2-1 and V is TRBV10-3; the D gene is possibly TRBD2 (6 bases). V shed 4 bases and J shed 8 bases, with 18 bases lying between them. Germline CDR1 reads ENHRY; CDR2 reads SYGVKD. This CDR3 contains 15 residues. The DNA of the CDR3 is TGTGCCATCAGTGTACGTGCGGGGTCGGTCGATGAGCAGTTCTTC. It yields the protein CAISVRAGSVDEQFF.

CDR3 sequence (DNA): TGTGCCAGCACCCCGTTTGGATCGGCAGGAAACACCATATATTTT. Translating it yields CASTPFGSAGNTIYF. The rearrangement uses TRBV6-2 or TRBV6-3 and TRBJ1-3; D not resolved. This CDR3 is 15 amino acids long. V lost 7 bases, J lost 4 bases, and 17 bases lay in between. Per the germline V gene, CDR1 is MNHEY and CDR2 is SVGEGT.

The CDR3 DNA reads TGCGCCAGCAGCAGCGGACAGACCGACTCTGGAAACACCATATATTTT. Encoded protein: CASSSGQTDSGNTIYF. This sequence joins TRBV5-1 and TRBJ1-3, with D maybe TRBD1 (6 bases). V lost 4 bases to trimming and J lost 0 bases, with 14 bases between them. The germline V gene has CDR1 SGHRS and CDR2 YFSETQ. The CDR3 extends over 16 amino acids.

This clone was found a few times. This sample includes further DNA sequences coding for the same CDR3. The chain couples TRBV5-4 to TRBJ2-5; 8 positions match TRBD1. V lost 0 bases to trimming and J lost 5 bases; unmatched junction nucleotides: 3. CDR1 is SGHNT and CDR2 is YYREEE in the germline V gene (reference sequence). This CDR3 comprises 14 residues. CDR3 in amino acids: CASSLGQGFETQYF. CDR3 nucleotides: TGTGCCAGCAGCTTGGGACAGGGGTTTGAGACCCAGTACTTC.

This chain uses TRBV5-1 with TRBJ1-1; possible D gene TRBD1, 5 bases. The V end lost 1 base, the J end lost 5 bases, and 12 bases lay between the germline ends. This CDR3 contains 14 residues. Germline assignment: CDR1 SGHRS and CDR2 YFSETQ. CDR3 loop: CASSLQGLGTEAFF. The CDR3 nucleotides are TGCGCCAGCAGCTTGCAGGGATTAGGAACTGAAGCTTTCTTT.

The chain links TRBV7-2 to TRBJ2-3; no clear D gene. This CDR3 spans 16 amino acids. Per germline, CDR1 SGHTA and CDR2 FQGNSA. Trimming pared 5 bases from V and 0 bases from J, leaving 15 bases between. CDR3 DNA sequence: TGTGCCAGCAGCCCCGCCGGTTTTCTGAGCACAGATACGCAGTATTTT. This encodes CASSPAGFLSTDTQYF.

The CDR3 region has the DNA TGTGCCAGCAGCGCCCCAGGGGGAGGACGACGGGAAAAACTGTTTTTT. It translates to CASSAPGGGRREKLFF. The V and J genes are TRBV7-2 and TRBJ1-4; 7 bases map to TRBD1. Trimming at V came to 5 bases and at J to 8 bases, leaving 14 bases not matched to a gene. This CDR3 comprises 16 residues. Germline-derived CDR1 and CDR2 are SGHTA and FQGNSA.